These T cell receptor beta chains were read from a single sample in a study of cytomegalovirus exposure and HLA in healthy donors. The table came from immunoSEQ multiplex PCR; TCRdb's copy has only in-frame clones and leaves some out. Altogether under 200,000 clones are present, around three quarters being singletons, with the ten largest covering 2.5% to 3.5%. Sequenced material: PBMCs. Receptors originate from a woman aged 40 to 55 in good health and CMV-seronegative. CDR3s include the opening cysteine and the closing phenylalanine or tryptophan. The D gene is left open where the match is weak. Some rows mark clone size as missing; the rest say once, few, many or name a class of expanded clone.

clone_size	d_call	v_call	j_call	cdr3_aa	cdr3_nt
NA	NA	TRBV27	TRBJ2-7	CASSLSLHSYEQYF	TGTGCCAGCAGTTTATCCCTCCACTCCTACGAGCAGTACTTC
NA	TRBD1	TRBV6-6	TRBJ1-2	CATTSTSNRGLGYTF	TGTGCCACCACCTCTACCTCGAACAGGGGGCTTGGCTACACCTTC
NA	NA	TRBV11-2	TRBJ2-7	CASSPTGSNYEQYF	TGTGCCAGCAGCCCGACGGGGAGCAACTACGAGCAGTACTTC
NA	NA	TRBV7-9	TRBJ2-2	CASSAPDRTGELFF	TGTGCCAGCAGCGCACCAGACAGGACCGGGGAGCTGTTTTTT
NA	TRBD1	TRBV5-5	TRBJ1-6	CASSQGTENSPLHF	TGTGCCAGCAGCCAAGGGACAGAGAATTCACCCCTCCACTTT
NA	NA	TRBV10-1	TRBJ2-2	CASSNDRNTGELFF	TGCGCCAGCAGCAACGACAGGAACACCGGGGAGCTGTTTTTT
NA	TRBD1	TRBV20-1	TRBJ1-1	CSASLQGVGIF	TGCAGTGCTTCACTACAGGGGGTTGGGATCTTT
NA	TRBD1	TRBV18	TRBJ2-7	CASSPGQGEAEQYF	TGTGCCAGCTCACCGGGACAGGGAGAGGCCGAGCAGTACTTC
NA	TRBD1	TRBV5-8	TRBJ1-1	CASSRDRAFYGAEAFF	TGTGCCAGCAGCAGGGACAGGGCGTTTTATGGAGCTGAAGCTTTCTTT
NA	NA	TRBV6-1	TRBJ1-6	CASSRQNSPLHF	TGTGCCAGCAGTCGACAGAATTCACCCCTCCACTTT
NA	NA	TRBV6-1	TRBJ1-6	CASSGKQGSSPLHF	TGTGCCAGCAGCGGAAAACAGGGCTCTTCACCCCTCCACTTT
NA	TRBD2	TRBV10-3	TRBJ2-3	CAISTMASGGDTQYF	TGTGCCATCAGTACTATGGCTAGCGGGGGAGATACGCAGTATTTT
NA	NA	TRBV5-6	TRBJ2-7	CASSTGTTLYEQYF	TGTGCCAGCAGCACCGGGACAACCCTCTACGAGCAGTACTTC
NA	TRBD1	TRBV5-1	TRBJ2-1	CASSLAVGGTYNEQFF	TGCGCCAGCAGCTTGGCCGTAGGGGGCACCTACAATGAGCAGTTCTTC
NA	TRBD1	TRBV4-2	TRBJ2-7	CASSHEMAGGPLREQYF	TGTGCCAGCAGCCATGAGATGGCAGGGGGCCCCTTACGCGAGCAGTACTTC
NA	TRBD1	TRBV28	TRBJ2-5	CASSLGGQGTKTQYF	TGTGCCAGCAGTTTAGGGGGACAGGGTACAAAGACCCAGTACTTC
NA	TRBD2	TRBV5-1	TRBJ2-2	CASSLWTSGGTNTGELFF	TGCGCCAGCAGCTTGTGGACTAGCGGGGGGACGAACACCGGGGAGCTGTTTTTT
NA	TRBD1	TRBV5-6	TRBJ1-5	CASSQTGGNQPQHF	TGTGCCAGCAGCCAAACAGGGGGCAATCAGCCCCAGCATTTT
NA	TRBD1	TRBV14	TRBJ1-2	CASSLHRGLYGYTF	TGTGCCAGCAGTCTTCACAGGGGGCTCTATGGCTACACCTTC
NA	NA	TRBV2	TRBJ1-5	CASSLDRYSNQPQHF	TGTGCCAGCAGTTTGGACAGATATAGCAATCAGCCCCAGCATTTT
NA	TRBD1	TRBV5-8	TRBJ1-4	CASSYQTGTNEKLFF	TGTGCCAGCAGCTACCAGACAGGGACTAATGAAAAACTGTTTTTT
NA	NA	TRBV18	TRBJ1-2	CASSPETRSLNYGYTF	TGTGCCAGCTCACCGGAGACCCGATCGCTTAACTATGGCTACACCTTC
NA	NA	TRBV7-9	TRBJ1-1	CASSFWGENTEAFF	TGTGCCAGCAGCTTTTGGGGCGAGAACACTGAAGCTTTCTTT
NA	TRBD1	TRBV7-3	TRBJ2-7	CASSLTGGRGEQYF	TGTGCCAGCAGCTTGACAGGGGGCAGAGGCGAGCAGTACTTC
NA	TRBD1	TRBV27	TRBJ1-5	CASSPDRGRANQPQHF	TGTGCCAGCAGTCCGGACAGGGGAAGGGCCAATCAGCCCCAGCATTTT
NA	TRBD1	TRBV18	TRBJ1-1	CASSPFGQGVTEAFF	TGTGCCAGCTCACCATTCGGACAGGGGGTCACTGAAGCTTTCTTT
NA	TRBD1	TRBV7-8	TRBJ2-3	CAARGRGLSDTQYF	TGTGCAGCCCGGGGCAGGGGGCTTTCAGATACGCAGTATTTT
NA	NA	TRBV6-4	TRBJ1-2	CASSDSRHKINYGYTF	TGTGCCAGCAGTGACTCGAGACATAAAATTAACTATGGCTACACCTTC
NA	NA	TRBV25-1	TRBJ2-3	CASSPHDKGRITDTQYF	TGTGCCAGCAGTCCCCACGACAAGGGGCGGATTACAGATACGCAGTATTTT
NA	NA	TRBV28	TRBJ1-2	CASSLPTVYGYTF	TGTGCCAGCAGTTTACCTACCGTCTATGGCTACACCTTC
few	NA	TRBV5-6	TRBJ1-1	CASSSDRLNTEAFF	TGTGCCAGCAGCTCGGACAGATTGAACACTGAAGCTTTCTTT
NA	NA	TRBV5-1	TRBJ2-1	CASSLASYRAGEQFF	TGCGCCAGCAGCTTGGCCTCCTACAGGGCTGGTGAGCAGTTCTTC
NA	NA	TRBV7-8	TRBJ1-5	CASSLTGTNQPQHF	TGTGCCAGCAGCTTAACAGGTACCAATCAGCCCCAGCATTTT
NA	NA	TRBV7-9	TRBJ1-1	CASSLYAGESEAFF	TGTGCCAGCAGCTTATATGCAGGGGAGTCTGAAGCTTTCTTT
NA	TRBD1	TRBV5-1	TRBJ2-1	CASSRRTGWDNEQFF	TGCGCCAGCAGCCGGAGGACAGGTTGGGACAATGAGCAGTTCTTC
NA	NA	TRBV5-4	TRBJ2-2	CASSLLSGPNTGELFF	TGTGCCAGCAGCTTGTTGTCAGGCCCGAACACCGGGGAGCTGTTTTTT
NA	NA	TRBV10-3	TRBJ2-3	CAIGRTDTQYF	TGTGCCATCGGGCGCACAGATACGCAGTATTTT
NA	TRBD1	TRBV18	TRBJ2-1	CASSPGQTYNEQFF	TGTGCCAGCTCACCGGGACAGACATACAATGAGCAGTTCTTC
NA	NA	TRBV5-1	TRBJ1-4	CASRAGVLTNEKLFF	TGCGCCAGCAGGGCAGGGGTCTTAACTAATGAAAAACTGTTTTTT
NA	TRBD1	TRBV19	TRBJ1-1	CASSPGQGTTEAFF	TGTGCCAGTAGTCCTGGACAGGGAACGACTGAAGCTTTCTTT
NA	NA	TRBV5-1	TRBJ2-7	CASSLTVPYEQYF	TGCGCCAGCAGCTTGACGGTTCCCTACGAGCAGTACTTC
once	TRBD1	TRBV4-2	TRBJ1-6	CASSLGTAYNYNSPLHF	TGTGCCAGCAGCCTAGGGACAGCTTATAACTATAATTCACCCCTCCACTTT
NA	NA	TRBV13	TRBJ2-7	CASSFSGEQYF	TGTGCCAGCAGCTTCAGTGGCGAGCAGTACTTC
NA	NA	TRBV28	TRBJ2-3	CASSRSALSLDTQYF	TGTGCCAGCAGCCGGTCCGCGCTGAGCTTGGATACGCAGTATTTT
NA	NA	TRBV5-1	TRBJ1-2	CASSLAGWGYTF	TGCGCCAGCAGCTTGGCGGGGTGGGGCTACACCTTC
NA	TRBD1	TRBV29-1	TRBJ2-5	CSVAHDRGPRETQYF	TGCAGCGTCGCGCATGACAGGGGGCCTAGGGAGACCCAGTACTTC
NA	NA	TRBV7-9	TRBJ1-3	CSSSLGLVRDISGNTIYF	TGTTCCAGCAGCTTGGGTCTGGTCCGGGATATCTCTGGAAACACCATATATTTT
few	TRBD1	TRBV4-1	TRBJ2-5	CASSHDPQGAAWTQYF	TGCGCCAGCAGCCATGACCCACAGGGGGCGGCGTGGACCCAGTACTTC
few	NA	TRBV29-1	TRBJ1-1	CSARGGWGMNTEAFF	TGCAGCGCCAGAGGAGGATGGGGTATGAACACTGAAGCTTTCTTT
NA	NA	TRBV10-1	TRBJ1-1	CASSESGTEAFF	TGCGCCAGCAGTGAATCAGGAACTGAAGCTTTCTTT
NA	NA	TRBV6-5	TRBJ1-2	CASSEFYGYTF	TGTGCCAGCAGTGAGTTCTATGGCTACACCTTC
NA	NA	TRBV5-6	TRBJ2-7	CASSLRVDSYYEQYF	TGTGCCAGCAGCTTGAGGGTGGACAGTTACTACGAGCAGTACTTC
NA	NA	TRBV7-9	TRBJ2-5	CASSPAEETQYF	TGTGCCAGCAGCCCGGCGGAAGAGACCCAGTACTTC
NA	NA	TRBV14	TRBJ1-3	CASSQLQVSSGNTIYF	TGTGCCAGCAGCCAATTACAGGTGAGCTCTGGAAACACCATATATTTT
NA	TRBD1	TRBV6-1	TRBJ1-3	CASRGQGGSGNTIYF	TGTGCCAGCAGGGGACAGGGGGGCTCTGGAAACACCATATATTTT
once	NA	TRBV18	TRBJ1-4	CASSQGNEKLFF	TGTGCCAGCTCACAGGGGAATGAAAAACTGTTTTTT
NA	NA	TRBV5-1	TRBJ1-1	CASSRGEMNTEAFF	TGCGCCAGCAGCAGGGGCGAGATGAACACTGAAGCTTTCTTT
NA	NA	TRBV11-3	TRBJ2-3	CASSLGAHRADTQYF	TGTGCCAGCAGCCTGGGGGCTCACAGGGCAGATACGCAGTATTTT
few	NA	TRBV5-1	TRBJ2-7	CASSSHLYGGISYEQYF	TGCGCCAGCAGCTCCCACCTGTACGGGGGTATCTCCTACGAGCAGTACTTC
many	NA	TRBV6-5	TRBJ1-4	CASSYSTRPNEKLFF	TGTGCCAGCAGTTACTCGACCAGGCCTAATGAAAAACTGTTTTTT